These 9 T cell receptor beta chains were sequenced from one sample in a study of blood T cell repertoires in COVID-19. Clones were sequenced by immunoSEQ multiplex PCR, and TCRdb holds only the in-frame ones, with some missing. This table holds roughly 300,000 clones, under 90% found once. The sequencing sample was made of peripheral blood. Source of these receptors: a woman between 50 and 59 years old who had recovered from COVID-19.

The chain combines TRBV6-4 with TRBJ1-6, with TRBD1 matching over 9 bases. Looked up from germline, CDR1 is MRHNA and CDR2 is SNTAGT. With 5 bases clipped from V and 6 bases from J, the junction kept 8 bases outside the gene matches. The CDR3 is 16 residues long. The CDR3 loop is CASSPTGTGRNSPLHF. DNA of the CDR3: TGTGCCAGCAGTCCCACCGGGACAGGGCGTAATTCACCCCTCCACTTT.

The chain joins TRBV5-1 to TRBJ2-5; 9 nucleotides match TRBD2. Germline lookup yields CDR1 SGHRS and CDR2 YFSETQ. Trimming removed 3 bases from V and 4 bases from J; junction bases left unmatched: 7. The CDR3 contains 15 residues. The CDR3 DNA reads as TGCGCCAGCAGCTCCGGGACTAGCTTGCGAGAGACCCAGTACTTC. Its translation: CASSSGTSLRETQYF.

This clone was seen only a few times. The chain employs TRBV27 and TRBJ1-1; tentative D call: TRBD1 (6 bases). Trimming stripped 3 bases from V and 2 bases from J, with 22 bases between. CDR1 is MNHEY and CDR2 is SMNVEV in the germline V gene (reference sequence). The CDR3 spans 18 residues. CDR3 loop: CASSFRSAGGAGNTEAFF. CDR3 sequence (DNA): TGTGCCAGCAGTTTCCGCTCGGCCGGGGGGGCCGGCAACACTGAAGCTTTCTTT.

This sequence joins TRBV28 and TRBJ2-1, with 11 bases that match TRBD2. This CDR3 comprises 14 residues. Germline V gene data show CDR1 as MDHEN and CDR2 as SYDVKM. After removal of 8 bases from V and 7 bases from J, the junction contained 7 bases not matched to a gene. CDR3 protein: CASDTSGRPNEQFF. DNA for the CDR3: TGTGCCAGCGATACTAGCGGGAGACCTAATGAGCAGTTCTTC.

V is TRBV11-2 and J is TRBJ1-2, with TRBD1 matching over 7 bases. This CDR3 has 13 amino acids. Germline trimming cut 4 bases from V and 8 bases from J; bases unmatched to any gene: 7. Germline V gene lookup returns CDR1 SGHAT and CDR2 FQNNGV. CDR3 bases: TGTGCCAGCAGCTCTGGACAGGCTAGGGGCTACACCTTC. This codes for CASSSGQARGYTF. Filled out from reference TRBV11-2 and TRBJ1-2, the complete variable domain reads EAGVAQSPRYKIIEKRQSVAFWCNPISGHATLYWYQQILGQGPKLLIQFQNNGVVDDSQLPKDRFSAERLKGVDSTLKIQPAKLEDSAVYLCASSSGQARGYTFGSGTRLTVV.

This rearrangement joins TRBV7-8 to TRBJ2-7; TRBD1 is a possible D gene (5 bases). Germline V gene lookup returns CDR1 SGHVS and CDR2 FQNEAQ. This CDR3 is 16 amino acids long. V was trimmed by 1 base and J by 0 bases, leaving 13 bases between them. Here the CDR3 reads CASSLVSRASSYEQYF. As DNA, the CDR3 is TGTGCCAGCAGCTTAGTGAGCAGGGCTAGCTCCTACGAGCAGTACTTC.

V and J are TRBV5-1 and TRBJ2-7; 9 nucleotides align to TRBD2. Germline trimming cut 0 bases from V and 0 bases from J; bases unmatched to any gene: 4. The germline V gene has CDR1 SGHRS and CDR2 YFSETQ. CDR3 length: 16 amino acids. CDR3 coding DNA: TGCGCCAGCAGCTTGGTCAGGACTAGCGACTCCTACGAGCAGTACTTC. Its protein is CASSLVRTSDSYEQYF.

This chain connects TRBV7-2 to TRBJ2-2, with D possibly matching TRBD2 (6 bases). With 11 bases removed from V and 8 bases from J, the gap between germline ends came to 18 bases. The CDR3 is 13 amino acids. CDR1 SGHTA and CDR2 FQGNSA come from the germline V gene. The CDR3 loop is CASGRGTEGELFF. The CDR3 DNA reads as TGTGCCTCCGGGCGGGGAACGGAGGGGGAGCTGTTTTTT.

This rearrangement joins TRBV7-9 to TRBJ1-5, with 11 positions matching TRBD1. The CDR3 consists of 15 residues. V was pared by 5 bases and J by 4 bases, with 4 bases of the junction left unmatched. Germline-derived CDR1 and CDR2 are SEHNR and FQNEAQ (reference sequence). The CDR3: CASSPDRGLNQPQHF. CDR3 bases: TGTGCCAGCAGCCCGGACAGGGGGCTAAATCAGCCCCAGCATTTT.